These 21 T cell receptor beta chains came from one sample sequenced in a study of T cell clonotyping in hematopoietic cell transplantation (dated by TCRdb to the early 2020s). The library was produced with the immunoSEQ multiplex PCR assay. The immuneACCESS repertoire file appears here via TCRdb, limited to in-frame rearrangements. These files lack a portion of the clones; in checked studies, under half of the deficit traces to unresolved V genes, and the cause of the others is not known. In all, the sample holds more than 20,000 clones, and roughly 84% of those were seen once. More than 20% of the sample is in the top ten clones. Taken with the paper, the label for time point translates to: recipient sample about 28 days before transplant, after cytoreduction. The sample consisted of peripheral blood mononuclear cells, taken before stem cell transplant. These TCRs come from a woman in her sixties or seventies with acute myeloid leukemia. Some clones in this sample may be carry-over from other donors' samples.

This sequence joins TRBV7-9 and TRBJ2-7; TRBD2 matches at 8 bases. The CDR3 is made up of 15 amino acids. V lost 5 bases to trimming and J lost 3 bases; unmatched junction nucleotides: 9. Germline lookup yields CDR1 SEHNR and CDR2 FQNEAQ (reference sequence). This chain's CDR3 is CASSPGGGDGYEQYF. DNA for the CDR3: TGTGCCAGCAGCCCGGGGGGGGGCGACGGCTACGAGCAGTACTTC.

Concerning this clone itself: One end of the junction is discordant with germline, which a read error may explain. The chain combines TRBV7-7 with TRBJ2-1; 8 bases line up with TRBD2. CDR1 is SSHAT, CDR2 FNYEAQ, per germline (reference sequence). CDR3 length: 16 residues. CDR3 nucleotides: TGTGCTAGCAGCTTAGGCCCAGCGGGGGACTCGGGTGAGCAGTTCTTC. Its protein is CASSLGPAGDSGEQFF. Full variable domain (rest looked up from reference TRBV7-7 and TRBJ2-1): GAGVSQSPRYKVTKRGQDVTLRCDPISSHATLYWYQQALGQGPEFLTYFNYEAQPDKSGLPSDRFSAERPEGSISTLTIQRTEQRDSAMYRCASSLGPAGDSGEQFFGPGTRLTVL.

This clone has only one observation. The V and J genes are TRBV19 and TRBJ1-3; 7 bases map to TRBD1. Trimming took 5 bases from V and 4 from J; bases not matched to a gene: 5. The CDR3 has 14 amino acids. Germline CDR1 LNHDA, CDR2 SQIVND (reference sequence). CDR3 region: CASSVSGQGNTIYF. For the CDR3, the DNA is TGTGCCAGTAGTGTCTCGGGACAGGGAAACACCATATATTTT.

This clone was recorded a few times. In nucleotides, the CDR3 is TGTGCCAGCAGCCGGGTGAGGGCGGCGGAGAGTGGCTACACCTTC. This encodes CASSRVRAAESGYTF. The genes are TRBV11-2 and TRBJ1-2; D gene unclear. Germline CDR1 is SGHAT and CDR2 is FQNNGV. CDR3 length: 15 amino acids. The V end lost 5 bases, the J end lost 7 bases, and 20 bases lay between the germline ends.

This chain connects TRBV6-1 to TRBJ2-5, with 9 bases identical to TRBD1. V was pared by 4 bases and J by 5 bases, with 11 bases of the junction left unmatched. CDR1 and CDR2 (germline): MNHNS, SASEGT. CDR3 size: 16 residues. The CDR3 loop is CASSGNRGHPGETQYF. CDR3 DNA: TGTGCCAGCAGTGGGAACAGGGGGCACCCGGGTGAGACCCAGTACTTC.

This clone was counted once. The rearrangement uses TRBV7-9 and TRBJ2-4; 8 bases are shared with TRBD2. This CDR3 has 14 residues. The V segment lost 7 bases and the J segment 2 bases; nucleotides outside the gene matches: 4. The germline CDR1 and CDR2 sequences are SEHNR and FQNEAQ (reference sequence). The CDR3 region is CASTLSGTKNIQYF. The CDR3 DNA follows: TGTGCCAGCACCCTTAGCGGGACCAAAAACATTCAGTACTTC.

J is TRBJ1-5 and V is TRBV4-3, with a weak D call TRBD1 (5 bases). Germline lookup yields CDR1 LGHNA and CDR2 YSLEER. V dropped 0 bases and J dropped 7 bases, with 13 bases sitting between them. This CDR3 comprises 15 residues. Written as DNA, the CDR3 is TGCGCCAGCAGCCAAGAAGGTGGGGCTGGGCAGCCCCAGCATTTT. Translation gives CASSQEGGAGQPQHF.

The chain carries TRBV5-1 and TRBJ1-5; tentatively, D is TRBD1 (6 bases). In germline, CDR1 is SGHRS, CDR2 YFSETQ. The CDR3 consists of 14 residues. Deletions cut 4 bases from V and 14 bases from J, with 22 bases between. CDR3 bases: TGCGCCAGCAGCCATTCAACAGGGTCCCGCGCTAAGCATTTT. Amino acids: CASSHSTGSRAKHF.

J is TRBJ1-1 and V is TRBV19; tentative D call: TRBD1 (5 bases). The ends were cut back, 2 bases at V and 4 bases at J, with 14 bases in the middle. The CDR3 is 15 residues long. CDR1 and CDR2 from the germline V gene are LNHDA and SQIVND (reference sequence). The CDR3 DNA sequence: TGTGCCAGTAGTATAATCGGGGGAGGACGCACTGAAGCTTTCTTT. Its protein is CASSIIGGGRTEAFF.

The CDR3 coding sequence is TGTGCCAGCAGCTTAGGGGTTGGAGGTGATGAGCAGTTCTTC. It codes for CASSLGVGGDEQFF. The J gene is TRBJ2-1, the V gene TRBV7-3; perhaps TRBD2 as D (5 bases). There are 14 residues in the CDR3. Germline V lookup: CDR1 SGHTA, CDR2 FQGTGA. The V gene lost 2 bases and the J gene lost 8 bases, with 13 bases spanning the gap.

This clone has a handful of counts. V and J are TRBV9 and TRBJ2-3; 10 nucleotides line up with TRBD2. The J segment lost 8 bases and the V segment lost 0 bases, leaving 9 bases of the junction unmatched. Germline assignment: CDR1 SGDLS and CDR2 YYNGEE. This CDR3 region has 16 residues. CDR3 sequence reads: CASSVETSGTSGTQYF. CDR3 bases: TGTGCCAGCAGCGTAGAAACTAGCGGGACCTCGGGTACGCAGTATTTT.

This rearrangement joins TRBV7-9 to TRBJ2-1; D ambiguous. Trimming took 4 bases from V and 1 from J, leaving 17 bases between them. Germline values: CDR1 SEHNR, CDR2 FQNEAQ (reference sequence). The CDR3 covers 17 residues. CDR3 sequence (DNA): TGTGCCAGCAGCTCTCGGCCTTTAGTCTGGTCCTACAATGAGCAGTTCTTC. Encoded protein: CASSSRPLVWSYNEQFF.

CDR3 bases: TGTGCCAGCAGTACTAGCGGGAGGGCCTTAGGGGAGCAGTACTTC. Residues: CASSTSGRALGEQYF. The J gene is TRBJ2-7, the V gene TRBV28, with 13 bases aligning to TRBD2. The CDR3 contains 15 residues. The trim removed 5 bases at V and 7 bases at J, leaving 8 bases unmatched. Germline V gene data show CDR1 as MDHEN and CDR2 as SYDVKM.

The CDR3 spells CASSKASGRNEQFF. The CDR3 nucleotides are TGTGCCAGCAGTAAGGCTAGCGGGAGAAATGAGCAGTTCTTC. The chain recombines TRBV7-2 with TRBJ2-1, with TRBD2 identical over 10 bases. The CDR3 has 14 residues. CDR1 and CDR2 from the germline V gene are SGHTA and FQGNSA. V shed 6 bases and J 7 bases; nucleotides not matched to a gene: 6.

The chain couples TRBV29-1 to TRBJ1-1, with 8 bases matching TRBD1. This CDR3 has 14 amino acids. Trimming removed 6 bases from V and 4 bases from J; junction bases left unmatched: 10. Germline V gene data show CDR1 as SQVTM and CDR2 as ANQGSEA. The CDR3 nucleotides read TGCAGCGTGGCCCAGGGGGCTGTAAGCACTGAAGCTTTCTTT. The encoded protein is CSVAQGAVSTEAFF.

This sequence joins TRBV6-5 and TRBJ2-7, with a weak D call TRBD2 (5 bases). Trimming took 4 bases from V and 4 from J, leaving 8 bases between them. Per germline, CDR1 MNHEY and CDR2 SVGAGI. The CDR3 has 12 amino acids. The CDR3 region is CASSSPGYEQYF. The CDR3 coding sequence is TGTGCCAGCAGTTCCCCGGGATACGAGCAGTACTTC.

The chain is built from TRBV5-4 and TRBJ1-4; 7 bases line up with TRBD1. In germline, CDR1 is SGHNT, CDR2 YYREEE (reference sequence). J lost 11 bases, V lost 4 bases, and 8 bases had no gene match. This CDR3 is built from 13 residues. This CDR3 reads CASSEQGREKLFF. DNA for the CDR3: TGTGCCAGCAGCGAACAGGGGCGGGAGAAACTGTTTTTT. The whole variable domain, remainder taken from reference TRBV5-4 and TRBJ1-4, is ETGVTQSPTHLIKTRGQQVTLRCSSQSGHNTVSWYQQALGQGPQFIFQYYREEENGRGNFPPRFSGLQFPNYSSELNVNALELDDSALYLCASSEQGREKLFFGSGTQLSVL.

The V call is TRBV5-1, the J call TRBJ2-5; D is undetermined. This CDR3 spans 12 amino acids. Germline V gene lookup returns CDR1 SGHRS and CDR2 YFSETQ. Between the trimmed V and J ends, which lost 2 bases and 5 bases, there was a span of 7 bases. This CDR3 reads CASSFSQETQYF. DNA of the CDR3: TGCGCCAGCAGCTTCTCCCAGGAGACCCAGTACTTC.

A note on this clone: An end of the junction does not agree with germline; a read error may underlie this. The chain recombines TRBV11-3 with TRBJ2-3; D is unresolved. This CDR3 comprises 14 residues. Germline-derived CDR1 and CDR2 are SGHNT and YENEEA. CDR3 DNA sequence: TGTGCCAGCGGCTTGGGTCTCGACACAGATACGCAGTATTTT. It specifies CASGLGLDTDTQYF.

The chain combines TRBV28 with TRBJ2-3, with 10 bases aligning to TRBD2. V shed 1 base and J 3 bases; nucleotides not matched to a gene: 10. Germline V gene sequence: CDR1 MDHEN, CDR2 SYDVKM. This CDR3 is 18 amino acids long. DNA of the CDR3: TGTGCCAGCAGTTTATTAGCGGGGGGCATGCGCGGTACAGATACGCAGTATTTT. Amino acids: CASSLLAGGMRGTDTQYF.

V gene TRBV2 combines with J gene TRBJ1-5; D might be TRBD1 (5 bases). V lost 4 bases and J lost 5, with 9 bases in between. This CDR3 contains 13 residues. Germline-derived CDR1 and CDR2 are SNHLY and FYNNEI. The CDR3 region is CASSVGGDQPQHF. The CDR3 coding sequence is TGTGCCAGCAGTGTTGGGGGGGATCAGCCCCAGCATTTT.